What follows are 20 T cell receptor beta chains derived from one specimen sequenced in a study of blood T cell repertoires in COVID-19. Sequencing was performed with immunoSEQ multiplex PCR; in TCRdb, only in-frame clones are kept and a portion is missing. The table lists almost 25,000 clones, over 75% of them singletons. The source material was peripheral blood. These receptors all stem from a woman aged 70-85 years with COVID-19, enrolled during active disease.

The chain couples TRBV2 to TRBJ1-2; tentative D call: TRBD1 (6 bases). CDR3 length equals 15 residues. The V gene's germline CDR1 is SNHLY and CDR2 FYNNEI. The germline V and J ends were trimmed by 6 bases and 8 bases, with 22 bases remaining between them. The CDR3 spells CASSSDSSGLLGYTF. Here the CDR3 DNA reads TGTGCCAGCAGCTCGGACAGCTCGGGTCTATTAGGCTACACCTTC.

A few counts support this clone. The CDR3 DNA follows: TGTGCCAGCAGCCAAAAACCCTGGGCGGGGACAGGGTTTGGAAACACCATATATTTT. This encodes CASSQKPWAGTGFGNTIYF. The rearrangement uses TRBV3-1 (or the pseudogene TRBV3-2) and TRBJ1-3; 9 bases match TRBD1. This CDR3 has 19 residues. The germline V gene has CDR1 LGHDT and CDR2 YNNKEL (reference sequence). The ends lost 2 bases at V and 3 bases at J; junction bases unmatched: 14.

The rearrangement links TRBV10-2 to TRBJ1-2, with D maybe TRBD1 (6 bases). This CDR3 is built from 11 residues. Germline-derived CDR1 and CDR2 are WSHSY and SAAADI. The ends were cut back, 6 bases at V and 7 bases at J, with 9 bases in the middle. The CDR3 coding sequence is TGCGCCAGCAGCAGGGGCAGTGGCTACACCTTC. Residues: CASSRGSGYTF.

About this clone: The same CDR3 can be traced to other DNA sequences in this sample. The chain has TRBV7-9 and TRBJ1-1, with 9 bases matching TRBD1. V lost 5 bases, J lost 2 bases, and 9 bases stayed unmatched. The germline V gene has CDR1 SEHNR and CDR2 FQNEAQ (reference sequence). The CDR3 loop spans 16 amino acids. CDR3 protein: CASSTYRGRGNTEAFF. CDR3 nucleotides: TGTGCCAGCAGCACCTACAGGGGGCGAGGAAACACTGAAGCTTTCTTT.

This clone was recorded once. The chain employs TRBV29-1 and TRBJ1-2; 7 bases agree with TRBD1. CDR3 length equals 13 residues. Germline V gene lookup returns CDR1 SQVTM and CDR2 ANQGSEA. With 4 bases clipped from V and 10 bases from J, the junction kept 12 bases outside the gene matches. The CDR3 region has the DNA TGCAGCGTTGGGGTACTTACAACAGGGGACTACACCTTC. Translated: CSVGVLTTGDYTF.

This clone was seen a handful of times. V usage is TRBV19 and J usage is TRBJ1-3; D is possibly TRBD1 (6 bases). This CDR3 region has 16 residues. V lost 4 bases and J 0 bases, leaving 13 bases between the germline ends. CDR1 and CDR2 from the germline V gene are LNHDA and SQIVND (reference sequence). CDR3 nucleotide sequence: TGTGCCAGTAGTACAGGACAGTTCAACTCTGGAAACACCATATATTTT. Translation: CASSTGQFNSGNTIYF. The full variable domain, completed using reference TRBV19 and TRBJ1-3, is DGGITQSPKYLFRKEGQNVTLSCEQNLNHDAMYWYRQDPGQGLRLIYYSQIVNDFQKGDIAEGYSVSREKKESFPLTVTSAQKNPTAFYLCASSTGQFNSGNTIYFGEGSWLTVV.

The chain recombines TRBV5-1 with TRBJ2-1; D is perhaps TRBD2 (7 bases). Trimming stripped 0 bases from V and 11 bases from J, with 9 bases between. This CDR3 is built from 12 residues. Looked up from germline, CDR1 is SGHRS and CDR2 is YFSETQ. CDR3 in DNA: TGCGCCAGCAGCTTGGAGGGGGGGAAGCAGTTCTTC. Translating it yields CASSLEGGKQFF.

The chain uses TRBV5-1 and TRBJ1-2; 9 bases map to TRBD1. This CDR3 spans 15 amino acids. Germline CDR1 reads SGHRS; CDR2 reads YFSETQ. The V and J ends lost 0 bases and 4 bases, in that order; junction bases with no gene match: 4. In DNA form, the CDR3 reads TGCGCCAGCAGCTTGGAAGGGACAGGGACCTATGGCTACACCTTC. This gives the protein CASSLEGTGTYGYTF.

The chain couples TRBV19 to TRBJ2-1; D is unresolved. CDR1 and CDR2 (germline): LNHDA, SQIVND (reference sequence). V dropped 4 bases and J dropped 4 bases, with 11 bases sitting between them. The CDR3 is 14 residues long. The CDR3 spells CASSNGGTYNEQFF. The CDR3 bases are TGTGCCAGTAGTAATGGCGGAACTTACAATGAGCAGTTCTTC.

The chain combines TRBV7-3 with TRBJ2-7, with D tentatively TRBD1 (6 bases). The CDR3 spans 14 residues. The germline V gene encodes CDR1 SGHTA and CDR2 FQGTGA. The V and J ends lost 5 bases and 1 base respectively, with 12 bases between them. This CDR3 reads CASSAARGSYEQYF. CDR3 coding DNA: TGTGCCAGCAGCGCAGCCAGGGGATCCTACGAGCAGTACTTC.

The V call is TRBV5-5, the J call TRBJ1-5, with 7 nucleotides matching TRBD1. This CDR3 has 15 amino acids. The germline gives CDR1 SGHKS, CDR2 YYEKEE (reference sequence). V trimming: 0 bases; J trimming: 4 bases; junction bases outside the gene matches: 4. The CDR3: CASSLEQGRNQPQHF. CDR3 nucleotide sequence: TGTGCCAGCAGCTTGGAACAGGGGAGGAATCAGCCCCAGCATTTT.

The V and J genes are TRBV5-6 and TRBJ1-5, with D maybe TRBD1 (5 bases). The CDR3 runs to 15 residues. Germline-derived CDR1 and CDR2 are SGHDT and YYEEEE. Trimming shortened V by 0 bases and J by 9 bases, and 16 bases separated the two germline ends. The CDR3 DNA reads TGTGCCAGCAGCTTGGGCACGGGACTGGGATCGCCCCAGCATTTT. Residues: CASSLGTGLGSPQHF.

V is TRBV2 and J is TRBJ1-3; 8 positions match TRBD1. J gave up 0 bases and V 8 bases, and 6 bases lay outside the gene matches. The germline CDR1 and CDR2 sequences are SNHLY and FYNNEI. This CDR3 has 15 amino acids. CDR3 amino acids: CASGQGPLSGNTIYF. The CDR3 DNA reads TGTGCCAGCGGACAGGGCCCCCTCTCTGGAAACACCATATATTTT.

The gene calls are TRBV7-3 and TRBJ2-2, with 11 nucleotides matching TRBD2. With 5 bases clipped from V and 2 bases from J, the junction kept 7 bases outside the gene matches. This CDR3 region has 17 residues. CDR1 and CDR2 from the germline V gene are SGHTA and FQGTGA. CDR3 region: CASSPPGTSGNTGELFF. CDR3 bases: TGTGCCAGCAGCCCTCCCGGGACTAGCGGAAACACCGGGGAGCTGTTTTTT.

This sequence joins TRBV27 and TRBJ2-5; tentatively, D is TRBD1 (5 bases). The CDR3 runs 12 residues. Germline assignment: CDR1 MNHEY and CDR2 SMNVEV (reference sequence). The germline V and J ends were trimmed by 8 bases and 3 bases, with 10 bases remaining between them. CDR3 DNA sequence: TGTGCCAGCGGATCAGGGAAAGAGACCCAGTACTTC. This codes for CASGSGKETQYF.

This rearrangement joins TRBV7-9 to TRBJ1-3; 7 bases line up with TRBD1. The germline V gene has CDR1 SEHNR and CDR2 FQNEAQ (reference sequence). The CDR3 spans 18 residues. V shed 1 base and J 0 bases; nucleotides not matched to a gene: 9. CDR3 amino acids: CASSLGDSLQSSGNTIYF. The CDR3, as DNA: TGTGCCAGCAGCTTAGGGGACAGCCTCCAGAGCTCTGGAAACACCATATATTTT.

This clone has more than one count but fewer than ten. CDR3 sequence: CASSGTRRETQYF. The CDR3 coding sequence is TGTGCCAGCAGTGGGACAAGGAGAGAGACCCAGTACTTC. J is TRBJ2-5 and V is TRBV2, with a weak D call TRBD1 (5 bases). Trimming removed 4 bases from V and 4 bases from J, with 10 bases in between. The CDR3 is 13 residues long. The germline V gene has CDR1 SNHLY and CDR2 FYNNEI.

V is TRBV6-2 or TRBV6-3 and J is TRBJ1-1; D remains ambiguous. Trimming stripped 0 bases from V and 6 bases from J, with 14 bases between. The CDR3 sequence is 15 residues long. CDR1 is MNHEY and CDR2 is SVGEGT in the germline V gene. The CDR3 spells CASSYSGRRVPEAFF. In DNA form, the CDR3 reads TGTGCCAGCAGTTACTCGGGCAGGCGGGTCCCTGAAGCTTTCTTT.

The chain combines TRBV4-1 with TRBJ2-7; D possibly corresponds to TRBD1 (6 bases). The V and J ends lost 3 bases and 4 bases respectively, with 10 bases between them. From germline, CDR1 is MGHRA and CDR2 YSYEKL. The CDR3 sequence is 13 residues long. The CDR3 protein is CASSQLTGYEQYF. The DNA of the CDR3 is TGCGCCAGCAGCCAGCTGACAGGATACGAGCAGTACTTC.

The chain is built from TRBV6-6 and TRBJ1-2; tentative D call: TRBD1 (6 bases). This CDR3 contains 12 residues. Trimming removed 2 bases from V and 7 bases from J, with 8 bases in between. The germline V gene has CDR1 MNHNY and CDR2 SVGAGI (reference sequence). The CDR3 region is CASSYTGSGYTF. The DNA of the CDR3 is TGTGCCAGCAGTTACACAGGGAGTGGCTACACCTTC.